The rows below give T cell receptor beta chains drawn from one sample of a study of blood T cell repertoires in COVID-19. Data came from immunoSEQ multiplex PCR; TCRdb stores just in-frame clones and leaves some out. The data show roughly 500,000 clones, 80% to 90% seen once. Material for sequencing was peripheral blood. The receptors were gathered from a human donor in a cohort sampled during active COVID-19. CDR3s include the opening cysteine and the closing phenylalanine or tryptophan. D genes are given only for firm matches. Clone size is not always given. Where it is, it says once, few, many or a class for expanded clones.

clone_size: few
j_call: TRBJ1-6
v_call: TRBV28
d_call: TRBD1
cdr3_aa: CASSLLDRGLYSYNSPLHF
cdr3_nt: TGTGCCAGCAGTTTACTGGACAGGGGGCTCTATTCCTATAATTCACCCCTCCACTTT

clone_size: -
j_call: TRBJ2-7
v_call: TRBV4-2
d_call: -
cdr3_aa: CASSQDKGQPYEQYF
cdr3_nt: TGTGCCAGCAGCCAAGATAAGGGACAACCCTACGAGCAGTACTTC

clone_size: -
j_call: TRBJ1-2
v_call: TRBV20-1
d_call: -
cdr3_aa: CSASSQGNANYGYTF
cdr3_nt: TGCAGTGCTAGTAGTCAGGGGAATGCGAACTATGGCTACACCTTC

clone_size: once
j_call: TRBJ1-5
v_call: TRBV9
d_call: -
cdr3_aa: CASITPGGGSNQPQHF
cdr3_nt: TGTGCCAGCATTACCCCTGGGGGAGGATCTAATCAGCCCCAGCATTTT

clone_size: few
j_call: TRBJ1-4
v_call: TRBV5-8
d_call: -
cdr3_aa: CASSPYTVSEKLFF
cdr3_nt: TGTGCCAGCAGCCCTTACACAGTTAGTGAAAAACTGTTTTTT

clone_size: -
j_call: TRBJ1-3
v_call: TRBV27
d_call: -
cdr3_aa: CASSLFQQGYGNTIYF
cdr3_nt: TGTGCCAGCAGTTTATTCCAGCAGGGGTATGGAAACACCATATATTTT

clone_size: -
j_call: TRBJ1-2
v_call: TRBV18
d_call: TRBD1
cdr3_aa: CASSPYRGNGYTF
cdr3_nt: TGTGCCAGCTCACCATACAGGGGTAATGGCTACACCTTC

clone_size: -
j_call: TRBJ2-7
v_call: TRBV6-5
d_call: -
cdr3_aa: CASRPGTRWEQYF
cdr3_nt: TGTGCCAGCAGGCCCGGGACTCGATGGGAGCAGTACTTC

clone_size: -
j_call: TRBJ2-1
v_call: TRBV3-1/TRBV3-2
d_call: TRBD2
cdr3_aa: CASSRPLAYSYNEQFF
cdr3_nt: TGTGCCAGCAGCCGCCCACTAGCGTACTCCTACAATGAGCAGTTCTTC

clone_size: -
j_call: TRBJ1-2
v_call: TRBV5-1
d_call: TRBD1
cdr3_aa: CASSLGQGNYGYTF
cdr3_nt: TGCGCCAGCAGCTTGGGACAGGGGAACTATGGCTACACCTTC

clone_size: -
j_call: TRBJ1-6
v_call: TRBV3-1/TRBV3-2
d_call: TRBD1
cdr3_aa: CASRSRQGDSPLHF
cdr3_nt: TGTGCCAGCCGCTCCAGACAGGGCGATTCACCCCTCCACTTT

clone_size: -
j_call: TRBJ1-4
v_call: TRBV6-5
d_call: -
cdr3_aa: CASRIDSHREKLFF
cdr3_nt: TGTGCCAGCAGGATAGACAGCCACCGCGAAAAACTGTTTTTT

clone_size: few
j_call: TRBJ1-5
v_call: TRBV7-8
d_call: -
cdr3_aa: CASSEGGAHQPQHF
cdr3_nt: TGTGCCAGCAGTGAGGGGGGGGCACACCAGCCCCAGCATTTT

clone_size: -
j_call: TRBJ1-1
v_call: TRBV19
d_call: -
cdr3_aa: CASSIVGMNTEAFF
cdr3_nt: TGTGCCAGTAGTATAGTTGGCATGAACACTGAAGCTTTCTTT

clone_size: -
j_call: TRBJ2-1
v_call: TRBV30
d_call: TRBD2
cdr3_aa: CAWRRLAGVNEQFF
cdr3_nt: TGTGCCTGGAGAAGACTAGCGGGAGTGAATGAGCAGTTCTTC

clone_size: -
j_call: TRBJ2-7
v_call: TRBV7-8
d_call: TRBD1
cdr3_aa: CASSLDRGLFYEQYF
cdr3_nt: TGTGCCAGCAGCTTAGACAGGGGGCTCTTCTACGAGCAGTACTTC

clone_size: -
j_call: TRBJ2-7
v_call: TRBV27
d_call: TRBD2
cdr3_aa: CASSTSGRTYEQYF
cdr3_nt: TGTGCCAGCAGTACTAGCGGGAGAACCTACGAGCAGTACTTC

clone_size: -
j_call: TRBJ2-1
v_call: TRBV28
d_call: -
cdr3_aa: CASSFFGSSSYNEQFF
cdr3_nt: TGTGCCAGCAGTTTTTTTGGGAGTTCCTCCTACAATGAGCAGTTCTTC

clone_size: -
j_call: TRBJ2-5
v_call: TRBV5-1
d_call: TRBD1
cdr3_aa: CASSKGQLETQYF
cdr3_nt: TGCGCCAGCAGCAAGGGACAGTTAGAGACCCAGTACTTC

clone_size: -
j_call: TRBJ1-1
v_call: TRBV18
d_call: -
cdr3_aa: CASSQGLAGTEAFF
cdr3_nt: TGTGCCAGCTCACAGGGGTTAGCGGGCACTGAAGCTTTCTTT

clone_size: few
j_call: TRBJ1-5
v_call: TRBV7-3
d_call: TRBD1
cdr3_aa: CASSPGGGNQPQHF
cdr3_nt: TGTGCCAGCAGCCCAGGGGGTGGCAATCAGCCCCAGCATTTT

clone_size: -
j_call: TRBJ1-1
v_call: TRBV6-2/TRBV6-3
d_call: -
cdr3_aa: CASSYGPWESAFF
cdr3_nt: TGTGCCAGCAGTTACGGTCCGTGGGAGTCAGCTTTCTTT

clone_size: -
j_call: TRBJ2-7
v_call: TRBV6-5
d_call: TRBD1
cdr3_aa: CASSYPGGASEQYF
cdr3_nt: TGTGCCAGCAGTTACCCAGGGGGCGCGAGTGAGCAGTACTTC

clone_size: -
j_call: TRBJ1-1
v_call: TRBV27
d_call: -
cdr3_aa: CASRPLSGTPNTEAFF
cdr3_nt: TGTGCCAGCAGACCTCTATCCGGGACACCGAACACTGAAGCTTTCTTT

clone_size: -
j_call: TRBJ1-1
v_call: TRBV28
d_call: TRBD1
cdr3_aa: CASLQGARTEAFF
cdr3_nt: TGTGCCAGTTTACAGGGGGCTCGGACTGAAGCTTTCTTT